These T cell receptor beta chains were read from a single sample in a study of CXCR3-negative and CXCR3-positive naive CD8 T cells. TCRdb reprocessed the 5' RACE reads and keeps a single row for each CDR3 protein, giving no DNA. The sample data list roughly 100,000 distinct CDR3 sequences. Sequenced: naive CXCR3+ CD8+ T cells from blood. The source of these receptors is a human donor in good health. Some clones in this sample may be carry-over from other donors' samples. Each CDR3 is given with its conserved first and last residue.

CSVVPGGPGNEQFF	14	TRBV29-1	TRBJ2-1
CASSFRPSSYNEQFF	15	TRBV28	TRBJ2-1
CSARGDPGTSGIQETQYF	18	TRBV20-1	TRBJ2-5
CSVEEDNSYEQYF	13	TRBV29-1	TRBJ2-7
CASSHTGTSGPYEQYF	16	TRBV14	TRBJ2-7
CASSPETKNIQYF	13	TRBV7-9	TRBJ2-4
CSVELAGVEQYF	12	TRBV29-1	TRBJ2-7
CSVARQTNTGELFF	14	TRBV29-1	TRBJ2-2
CASSSLLGQGLGEQYF	16	TRBV7-9	TRBJ2-7
CASSLYRTVDTGELFF	16	TRBV7-3	TRBJ2-2
CASSYSSPRLADTQYF	16	TRBV6-5	TRBJ2-3
CASSPNGGNEQFF	13	TRBV13	TRBJ2-1
CASGQGYEQYF	11	TRBV28	TRBJ2-7
CASSCRRDKGYQETQYF	17	TRBV21-1	TRBJ2-5
CSASPVTNTGELFF	14	TRBV20-1	TRBJ2-2
CASSQEGGIDTGELFF	16	TRBV3-1	TRBJ2-2
CASALAGLQETQYF	14	TRBV28	TRBJ2-5
CASSEYMGQPQHF	13	TRBV5-1	TRBJ1-5
CASSPQGDQPQHF	13	TRBV4-1	TRBJ1-5
CASSPNAGAKNIQYF	15	TRBV3-1	TRBJ2-4
CASTGTDPEKLFF	13	TRBV7-9	TRBJ1-4
CASSQEGQWINYGYTF	16	TRBV4-1	TRBJ1-2
CASSQGQTSARGEQFF	16	TRBV14	TRBJ2-1
CASSVGGTDSYEQYF	15	TRBV9	TRBJ2-7
CASSFDVNGDYGYTF	15	TRBV6-5	TRBJ1-2
CASSLTISRWNEQFF	15	TRBV28	TRBJ2-1
CASSPWLATERDTGELFF	18	TRBV18	TRBJ2-2
CASSPLGRGTGISYNEQFF	19	TRBV6-6	TRBJ2-1
CSVDAGGLGNEQFF	14	TRBV29-1	TRBJ2-1
CSVEPRMNTEAFF	13	TRBV29-1	TRBJ1-1
CSVELSSEGEKLFF	14	TRBV29-1	TRBJ1-4
CASSRPGTGWVEQYF	15	TRBV7-8	TRBJ2-7
CASSLGVSGNTIYF	14	TRBV28	TRBJ1-3
CSAREMHDSQETQYF	15	TRBV20-1	TRBJ2-5
CAIRGRPPGANVLTF	15	TRBV10-3	TRBJ2-6
CASNWCGGAYEQYF	14	TRBV7-6	TRBJ2-7
CASSVGQGAGYEQYF	15	TRBV9	TRBJ2-7
CASRDERDSYEQYF	14	TRBV6-6	TRBJ2-7
CASSQVDMSTTQYF	14	TRBV4-1	TRBJ2-7
CAISQLWRDEQFF	13	TRBV10-3	TRBJ2-1
CASSIVLAGVAPETQYF	17	TRBV7-9	TRBJ2-5
CASRTGSSYEQYF	13	TRBV5-1	TRBJ2-7